This T cell receptor (beta chain) was recovered during a study of OX40 agonist ivuxolimab in advanced cancers. The protocol was immunoSEQ multiplex PCR, while the TCRdb copy is restricted to in-frame clones and leaves out a portion. The table shows about 100,000 clones, with 75% to 90% occurring only once. The V end was cut by 1 base, the J end by 0 bases, with 4 bases between. From germline, CDR1 is SGHVS and CDR2 FQNEAQ. The length of the CDR3 is 15 residues. V is TRBV7-8 and J is TRBJ2-6; D is undetermined. This sequence originates from an adult with an advanced solid tumor such as melanoma, head and neck, liver or kidney cancer. The input for sequencing was CD4+ or CD8+ T cells sorted from blood, taken in a trial of the OX40 agonist ivuxolimab. CDR3 sequence (DNA): TGTGCCAGCAGCTTAGGGGCCTCTGGGGCCAACGTCCTGACTTTC. This codes for CASSLGASGANVLTF.